The text below deals with one TCR beta chain. What this receptor recognizes is not known. Base qualities are not at hand, and no much larger clone is one base apart. This entry comes from a study of early T cells in non-severe SARS-CoV-2 infection listed by TCRdb under 2021. A note on the overall study: Bulk RNA from unsorted whole blood was used for TCR sequencing, so alpha and beta chains could not be paired.

A case-control design nested within a healthcare worker cohort in London, UK, was used, with weekly nasopharyngeal swab PCR tests and blood sampling performed. Between 23 and 31 March 2020, the week of the UK lockdown, healthcare workers were enrolled and then followed up weekly for as long as 16 weeks. The investigation overall reported the following: Matching against VDJdb was skewed toward anti-spike CD8 responses, likely underestimated virus-specific expansions, and missed private and CD4 specificities.

The library was generated by 5' RACE. This sample was sequenced with a NextSeq 500. To correct for sequencing error and PCR bias, the TCR library protocol tagged individual cDNA molecules with unique molecular identifiers. Both TCR alpha and beta chains were sequenced, and tight co-correlation was observed between alpha and beta sequence abundances in each sample. The original pipeline was this. Decombinator V4 was used to perform V gene, J gene and CDR3 annotation of TCR sequences. TCRs were defined as expanded if a significant change between any two time points was detected under a Poisson model with p below 0.0001. Abundances of TCRs were expressed as counts per million after normalisation to the total number of TCRs sequenced in each sample. TRAV1-2 paired with TRAJ12, TRAJ20 or TRAJ33 defined MAIT TCRs, while TRAV10 paired with TRAJ18 defined iNKT TCRs. VDJdb, accessed 1 November 2021, was searched for CMV, EBV and SARS-CoV-2 annotated TCRs, excluding TCRs annotated for multiple antigens. TCRdb reprocessing: public reads trimmed at Q25 with fastp, clones called with MiXCR, in-frame beta chains kept. Rows are combined by CDR3 protein, so each entry shows the most common genes and DNA. It is TCRdb's table, rather than the study itself, that gives the V and J calls and clone size. Here the sample has 60,000 to 70,000 distinct CDR3 sequences; 4.9% occur a single time. The top ten clones comprise just under 5% of the sample.

Between the V and J ends, shortened by 5 bases and 1 base respectively, the junction contains 18 bases. Per the germline V gene (reference sequence), SEHNR is the CDR1 and FQNEAQ is the CDR2. The CDR3 has 17 amino acids, counting the end cysteine and phenylalanine. Kept here is only the CDR3 DNA, which spans 51 bases and is read in frame from base 1. Sequencing was performed on whole blood. The receptor was isolated from an adult who was a healthcare worker with PCR-confirmed SARS-CoV-2 infection or an uninfected control (not recorded which). Recombination joined TRBV7-9 with TRBJ2-1, with no confidently assigned D gene. DNA sequence: TGTGCCAGCAGCCCCGCTTTCCTAGAAGAGTCCTACAATGAGCAGTTCTTC. Its protein reads: CASSPAFLEESYNEQFF. With the portions outside the CDR3 filled from the reference TRBV7-9 and TRBJ2-1 genes, the complete variable region becomes DTGVSQNPRHKITKRGQNVTFRCDPISEHNRLYWYRQTLGQGPEFLTYFQNEAQLEKSRLLSDRFSAERPKGSFSTLEIQRTEQGDSAMYLCASSPAFLEESYNEQFFGPGTRLTVL.